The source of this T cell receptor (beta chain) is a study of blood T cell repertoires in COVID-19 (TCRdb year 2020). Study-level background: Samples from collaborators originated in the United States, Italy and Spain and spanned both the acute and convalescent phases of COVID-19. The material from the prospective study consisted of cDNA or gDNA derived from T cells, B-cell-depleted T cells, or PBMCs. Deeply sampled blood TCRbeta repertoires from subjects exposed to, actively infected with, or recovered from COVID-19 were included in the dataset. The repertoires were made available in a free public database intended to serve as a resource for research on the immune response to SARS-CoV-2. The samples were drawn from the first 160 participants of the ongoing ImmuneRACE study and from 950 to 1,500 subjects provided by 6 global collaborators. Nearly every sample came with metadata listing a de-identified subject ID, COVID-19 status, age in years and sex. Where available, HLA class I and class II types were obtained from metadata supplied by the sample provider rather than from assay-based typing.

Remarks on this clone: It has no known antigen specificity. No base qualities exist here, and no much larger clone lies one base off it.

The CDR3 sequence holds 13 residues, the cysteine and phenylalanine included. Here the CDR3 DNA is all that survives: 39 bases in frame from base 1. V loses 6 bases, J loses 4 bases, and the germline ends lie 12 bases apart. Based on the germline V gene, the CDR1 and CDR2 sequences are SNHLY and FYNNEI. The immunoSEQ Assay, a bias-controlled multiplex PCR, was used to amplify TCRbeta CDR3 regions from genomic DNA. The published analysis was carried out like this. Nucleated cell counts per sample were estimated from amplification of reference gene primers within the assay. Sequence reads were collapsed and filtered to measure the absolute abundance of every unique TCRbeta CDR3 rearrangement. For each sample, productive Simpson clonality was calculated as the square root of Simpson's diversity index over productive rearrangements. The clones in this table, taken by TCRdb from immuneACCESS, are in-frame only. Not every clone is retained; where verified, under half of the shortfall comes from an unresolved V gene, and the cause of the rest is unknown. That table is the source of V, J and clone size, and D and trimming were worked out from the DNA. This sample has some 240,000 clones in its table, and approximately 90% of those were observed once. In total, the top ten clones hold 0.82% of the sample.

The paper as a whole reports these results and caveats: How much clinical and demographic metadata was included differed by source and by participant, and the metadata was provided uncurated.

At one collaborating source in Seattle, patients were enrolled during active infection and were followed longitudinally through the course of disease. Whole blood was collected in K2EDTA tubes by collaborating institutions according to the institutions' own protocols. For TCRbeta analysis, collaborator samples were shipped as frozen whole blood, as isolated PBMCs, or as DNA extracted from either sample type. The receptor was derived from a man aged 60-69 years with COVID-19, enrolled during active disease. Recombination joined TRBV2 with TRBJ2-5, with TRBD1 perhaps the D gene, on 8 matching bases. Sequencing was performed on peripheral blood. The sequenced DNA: TGTGCCAGCAGCACAGGGGGGGGAGAGACCCAGTACTTC. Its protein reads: CASSTGGGETQYF.